The clone carrying this TCR beta chain was observed many times. Its antigen is unknown. These data belong to a study of regulatory T cells in long-lasting Graves disease. The study's findings and limits: It is possible that accuracy was reduced by the small size of the sample.

Specified time point: newly diagnosed GD, antithyroid drugs for less than 3 months. There was RNA extracted from PBMCs, and the TCR library was made from it. Germline V lookup: CDR1 SGHTA, CDR2 FQGNSA. CDR3 length: 17 residues. With 5 bases clipped from V and 5 bases from J, the junction kept 10 bases outside the gene matches. Assembly of TCR beta libraries relied on iRepertoire HTBI primers together with Arm-PCR of CDR3 regions. TCRdb called the multiplex PCR reads again in MiXCR, with one record for every CDR3 protein. The sample consists of hundreds of thousands of distinct CDR3 sequences, 15% to 20% of them appearing once. These same data were also listed under a study on T cells in Graves' hyperthyroidism and ophthalmopathy.

The TCR sequence derives from a woman under 40 with Graves disease. V is TRBV7-2 and J is TRBJ2-3; 13 nucleotides line up with TRBD2. Sequenced here: peripheral blood mononuclear cells (PBMCs), sampled at new diagnosis, from a patient treated with antithyroid drugs. The CDR3 loop reads CASSAGLAGAWGDTQYF. The CDR3 nucleotides read TGTGCCAGCAGCGCCGGACTAGCGGGAGCTTGGGGAGATACGCAGTATTTT.